The 16 T cell receptor beta chains below come from one sample, sequenced in a study of T cell responses to AZD1222 COVID-19 vaccine (dated by TCRdb to the early 2020s). The time point label for this specimen denotes: baseline before first vaccination. Libraries came from the immunoSEQ multiplex PCR assay. TCRdb obtained this table from immuneACCESS and retained in-frame rearrangements with V and J assigned. These tables miss some clones; where compared with another copy, unresolved V genes account for less than half of the shortfall, and the remainder is unexplained. A total of about 160,000 clones appear in this sample, approximately 91% of them only once. The ten largest clones capture more than 5% of the sample. Sequencing was performed on peripheral blood, taken on day 0 of AZD1222 vaccination. Receptors were obtained from an adult in good health.

This chain connects TRBV11-3 to TRBJ2-3; TRBD2 matches 9 bases. Germline V lookup: CDR1 SGHNT, CDR2 YENEEA. CDR3 size: 16 residues. With V trimmed by 5 bases and J by 4 bases, 10 bases remained unmatched. The CDR3 region is CASSLTISGSSDTQYF. CDR3 DNA: TGTGCCAGCAGCCTCACGATTAGCGGGAGTTCAGATACGCAGTATTTT.

The gene calls are TRBV19 and TRBJ1-6, with no clear D. V shed 10 bases and J shed 3 bases, with 13 bases lying between them. CDR3 length: 14 residues. Per germline, CDR1 LNHDA and CDR2 SQIVND (reference sequence). The CDR3 bases are TGTGCCACCACAAGACAACACTATAATTCACCCCTCCACTTT. Protein product: CATTRQHYNSPLHF.

The chain employs TRBV4-3 and TRBJ1-4, with D hard to call. This CDR3 region has 16 residues. The V end lost 4 bases, the J end lost 4 bases, and 16 bases lay between the germline ends. The germline CDR1 and CDR2 sequences are LGHNA and YSLEER. Here the CDR3 reads CASSRDTAQLNEKLFF. In DNA, the CDR3 is TGCGCCAGCAGCCGGGATACAGCTCAGCTTAATGAAAAACTGTTTTTT.

The chain employs TRBV10-3 and TRBJ2-3, with a possible D match to TRBD2 (5 bases). This CDR3 has 17 residues. The V end lost 3 bases, the J end lost 1 base, and 17 bases lay between the germline ends. Germline values: CDR1 ENHRY, CDR2 SYGVKD. The DNA of the CDR3 is TGTGCCATCAGTGATAAAATAACTGAGCGGCGCACAGATACGCAGTATTTT. Protein: CAISDKITERRTDTQYF.

The V and J genes are TRBV4-3 and TRBJ1-2; D unresolved. The CDR3 runs to 15 residues. The ends were cut back, 0 bases at V and 3 bases at J, with 11 bases in the middle. The germline gives CDR1 LGHNA, CDR2 YSLEER. This chain's CDR3 is CASSQDFTRDYGYTF. The CDR3 nucleotides read TGCGCCAGCAGCCAAGATTTCACAAGGGACTATGGCTACACCTTC.

In its sample, this clone was seen a few times. As DNA, the CDR3 is TGCAGCGTCCTAGCGATCCAAGAGACCCAGTACTTC. Its protein product is CSVLAIQETQYF. The V gene is TRBV29-1, the J gene TRBJ2-5; maybe TRBD2 (6 bases). Germline V gene lookup returns CDR1 SQVTM and CDR2 ANQGSEA. V lost 6 bases and J 1 base, leaving 9 bases between the germline ends. This CDR3 is built from 12 residues. Drawing the rest from reference TRBV29-1 and TRBJ2-5, the complete variable domain is SAVISQKPSRDICQRGTSLTIQCQVDSQVTMMFWYRQQPGQSLTLIATANQGSEATYESGFVIDKFPISRPNLTFSTLTVSNMSPEDSSIYLCSVLAIQETQYFGPGTRLLVL.

This clone turned up a few times. The chain combines TRBV18 with TRBJ2-7; 12 positions agree with TRBD1. Germline CDR1 and CDR2: KGHSH and LQKENI. The CDR3 covers 14 residues. Trimming cost V 6 bases and J 5 bases; bases outside gene matches: 5. The CDR3 region is CASSPGTGGNEQYF. The CDR3 nucleotides are TGTGCCAGCTCGCCCGGGACAGGGGGCAACGAGCAGTACTTC.

A single count supports this clone. The genes are TRBV27 and TRBJ2-3, with 8 positions matching TRBD2. Trimming cost V 2 bases and J 1 base; bases outside gene matches: 5. The CDR3 is 16 residues long. Germline V gives CDR1 MNHEY, CDR2 SMNVEV (reference sequence). CDR3 in DNA: TGTGCCAGCAGTTTACAGCCAGCGGGGGGCACAGATACGCAGTATTTT. It encodes CASSLQPAGGTDTQYF.

The chain links TRBV2 to TRBJ1-6; TRBD1 matches 7 bases. The CDR3 runs 15 residues. V was pared by 8 bases and J by 7 bases, with 11 bases of the junction left unmatched. Germline V CDR1 and CDR2: SNHLY, FYNNEI. The CDR3 region is CASGDRVQRNSPLHF. For the CDR3, the DNA is TGTGCCAGCGGCGACAGGGTCCAACGCAATTCACCCCTCCACTTT.

The chain recombines TRBV9 with TRBJ2-3, with a weak D call TRBD1 (6 bases). V was clipped by 4 bases and J by 0 bases, with 12 bases between them. The CDR3 contains 15 residues. CDR1 is SGDLS and CDR2 is YYNGEE in the germline V gene. CDR3 amino acids: CASSSGTLSTDTQYF. The CDR3 coding sequence is TGTGCCAGCAGCTCCGGGACACTTAGCACAGATACGCAGTATTTT.

The gene calls are TRBV19 and TRBJ1-5, with a weak D call TRBD1 (5 bases). The V end was cut by 5 bases, the J end by 6 bases, with 17 bases between. The germline CDR1 and CDR2 sequences are LNHDA and SQIVND (reference sequence). The CDR3 loop spans 15 amino acids. The CDR3 region has the DNA TGTGCCAGTAGTTCTGGGGCGGATAGGAGTCAGCCCCAGCATTTT. Its protein product is CASSSGADRSQPQHF.

V is TRBV9 and J is TRBJ1-4; tentatively, D is TRBD1 (6 bases). V dropped 3 bases and J dropped 3 bases, with 12 bases sitting between them. CDR1 SGDLS and CDR2 YYNGEE come from the germline V gene. The CDR3 consists of 15 residues. The CDR3, as DNA: TGTGCCAGCAGCGATGACAGGTTGCCTAATGAAAAACTGTTTTTT. It is translated as CASSDDRLPNEKLFF.

This clone was detected once. V gene TRBV27 combines with J gene TRBJ2-3, with unresolved D. Germline values: CDR1 MNHEY, CDR2 SMNVEV (reference sequence). V was cut by 4 bases and J by 4 bases, with 9 bases left in between. This CDR3 is 13 amino acids long. The CDR3 spells CASSSRLADTQYF. The CDR3 coding sequence is TGTGCCAGCAGTTCAAGATTGGCAGATACGCAGTATTTT.

This clone is medium-sized. This chain uses TRBV4-2 with TRBJ2-7, with 10 bases identical to TRBD2. Germline-derived CDR1 and CDR2 are LGHNA and YNFKEQ. With V trimmed by 3 bases and J by 6 bases, 2 bases remained unmatched. The CDR3 loop spans 13 amino acids. The CDR3 reads CASSQGLASEQYF. The CDR3 DNA sequence: TGTGCCAGCAGCCAGGGACTAGCGTCCGAGCAGTACTTC.

V usage is TRBV5-1 and J usage is TRBJ2-3; 8 bases fit TRBD1. V shed 2 bases and J 1 base; nucleotides not matched to a gene: 6. The CDR3 consists of 16 residues. CDR1 SGHRS and CDR2 YFSETQ come from the germline V gene. The CDR3 DNA is TGCGCCAGCAGCTTTCCCCAGGGGGCGGGCACAGATACGCAGTATTTT. Amino acids: CASSFPQGAGTDTQYF.

This sequence joins TRBV28 and TRBJ1-3; 8 bases are shared with TRBD1. V was pared by 3 bases and J by 8 bases, with 6 bases of the junction left unmatched. The germline gives CDR1 MDHEN, CDR2 SYDVKM. The CDR3 is 14 residues long. DNA for the CDR3: TGTGCCAGCAGTTTTGGACAGGGAAGTCACACCATATATTTT. Protein: CASSFGQGSHTIYF.